Listed here are 25 T cell receptor beta chains from one sample, sequenced in a study of cytomegalovirus exposure and HLA in healthy donors. PCR primers comprised 60 Vbeta and 13 Jbeta primers. The repertoire was sequenced with immunoSEQ multiplex PCR; TCRdb's copy has only in-frame clones and lacks some. The profile shows over 150,000 clones, 75% to 85% of them singletons. The material sequenced was PBMCs. All receptors derive from a young woman in good health and CMV-seropositive.

The rearrangement links TRBV6-4 to TRBJ1-2, with 7 bases matching TRBD1. In germline, CDR1 is MRHNA, CDR2 SNTAGT. This CDR3 is 12 amino acids long. V gave up 5 bases and J gave up 10 bases; unmatched junction bases: 7. The CDR3 sequence is CASSKRDSIYTF. The CDR3 DNA sequence: TGTGCCAGCAGTAAGAGGGACAGCATCTACACCTTC.

The V and J genes are TRBV18 and TRBJ1-1; D possibly corresponds to TRBD1 (5 bases). The CDR3 contains 11 residues. V shed 8 bases and J shed 7 bases, with 11 bases lying between them. Germline V CDR1 and CDR2: KGHSH, LQKENI. The CDR3 nucleotides are TGTGCCAGCGAGTCACAGGTTGAAGCTTTCTTT. This sequence encodes CASESQVEAFF.

This clone came up once. The J gene is TRBJ1-1, the V gene TRBV7-9; 9 nucleotides match TRBD1. The V gene end was trimmed by 5 bases and the J gene end by 2 bases; junction bases not matched to a gene: 6. The CDR3 contains 15 residues. Germline CDR1 SEHNR, CDR2 FQNEAQ (reference sequence). CDR3 residues: CASSKGQGLNTEAFF. The CDR3 nucleotides are TGTGCCAGCAGCAAGGGACAGGGTCTAAACACTGAAGCTTTCTTT.

The chain carries TRBV6-1 and TRBJ2-7; D ambiguous. This CDR3 contains 14 residues. V lost 5 bases, J lost 5 bases, and 16 bases lay in between. Germline V gene data show CDR1 as MNHNS and CDR2 as SASEGT. The CDR3 nucleotides read TGTGCCAGCAGTACTCTAGGTCCCTTGAACGAGCAGTACTTC. Translated, it gives CASSTLGPLNEQYF.

This clone came up a few times. The chain combines TRBV5-6 with TRBJ1-4; no clear D gene. The CDR3 covers 14 residues. Per the germline V gene, CDR1 is SGHDT and CDR2 is YYEEEE. Trimming stripped 1 base from V and 2 bases from J, with 6 bases between. The CDR3 sequence: CASSLYGTNEKLFF. CDR3 in DNA: TGTGCCAGCAGCTTGTACGGTACTAATGAAAAACTGTTTTTT.

The CDR3 DNA reads TGTGCCAGCAGGGGGACAGGGCTGAACACTGAAGCTTTCTTT. The encoded protein is CASRGTGLNTEAFF. The J gene is TRBJ1-1, the V gene TRBV27, with TRBD1 matching over 9 bases. Per germline, CDR1 MNHEY and CDR2 SMNVEV (reference sequence). Trimming at V came to 6 bases and at J to 0 bases, leaving 2 bases not matched to a gene. There are 14 residues in the CDR3.

V usage is TRBV5-1 and J usage is TRBJ1-1; D is ambiguous. Germline V gene lookup returns CDR1 SGHRS and CDR2 YFSETQ. The V and J ends lost 0 bases and 4 bases respectively, with 10 bases between them. The CDR3 has 14 amino acids. The CDR3 bases are TGCGCCAGCAGCTTGGAACCGGGGTTCACTGAAGCTTTCTTT. Amino acids: CASSLEPGFTEAFF.

V is TRBV9 and J is TRBJ2-1; TRBD1 aligns across 9 bases. This CDR3 spans 15 amino acids. The germline V gene encodes CDR1 SGDLS and CDR2 YYNGEE. J was trimmed by 8 bases and V by 4 bases; bases with no gene match: 10. Here the CDR3 DNA reads TGTGCCAGCAGCTCCTACGGGGACAGGGCCGATGAGCAGTTCTTC. Translating it yields CASSSYGDRADEQFF.

The chain is built from TRBV5-6 and TRBJ2-7, with a tentative D call TRBD2 (6 bases). CDR3 size: 14 residues. V was pared by 0 bases and J by 4 bases, with 11 bases between. The germline CDR1 and CDR2 sequences are SGHDT and YYEEEE. CDR3 in amino acids: CASSLAGRVYEQYF. The CDR3 DNA sequence: TGTGCCAGCAGCTTGGCCGGGAGAGTATACGAGCAGTACTTC.

V and J are TRBV30 and TRBJ2-3, with TRBD2 identical over 10 bases. CDR3 size: 17 residues. Germline trimming cut 7 bases from V and 0 bases from J; bases unmatched to any gene: 13. CDR1 GTSNPN and CDR2 SVGIG come from the germline V gene (reference sequence). DNA of the CDR3: TGTGCCTTCAACTGGGGGGTAGCGGGAGGAAGCACAGATACGCAGTATTTT. It codes for CAFNWGVAGGSTDTQYF.

The V call is TRBV5-1, the J call TRBJ2-5; no reliable D call. V was shortened by 0 bases and J by 3 bases, with 6 bases between the two germline ends. The length of the CDR3 is 13 residues. Germline V gene lookup returns CDR1 SGHRS and CDR2 YFSETQ. DNA for the CDR3: TGCGCCAGCAGCTTGGCGCCAGAAGAGACCCAGTACTTC. This codes for CASSLAPEETQYF. The entire variable domain, with the rest obtained from reference TRBV5-1 and TRBJ2-5, is as follows: KAGVTQTPRYLIKTRGQQVTLSCSPISGHRSVSWYQQTPGQGLQFLFEYFSETQRNKGNFPGRFSGRQFSNSRSEMNVSTLELGDSALYLCASSLAPEETQYFGPGTRLLVL.

CDR3 sequence (DNA): TGTGCCAGTAGTTGGGGACAGGGTCCCTACGAGCAGTACTTC. It translates to CASSWGQGPYEQYF. J is TRBJ2-7 and V is TRBV19; 9 bases match TRBD1. The length of the CDR3 is 14 residues. Germline CDR1 reads LNHDA; CDR2 reads SQIVND (reference sequence). The V segment lost 5 bases and the J segment 2 bases; nucleotides outside the gene matches: 4. The variable domain in full, completed from reference TRBV19 and TRBJ2-7, reads DGGITQSPKYLFRKEGQNVTLSCEQNLNHDAMYWYRQDPGQGLRLIYYSQIVNDFQKGDIAEGYSVSREKKESFPLTVTSAQKNPTAFYLCASSWGQGPYEQYFGPGTRLTVT.

The genes are TRBV15 and TRBJ2-7; 8 bases match TRBD1. The CDR3 is 14 amino acids. J was trimmed by 3 bases and V by 3 bases; bases with no gene match: 4. Germline V gene sequence: CDR1 LNHNV, CDR2 YYDKDF (reference sequence). The CDR3 DNA reads as TGTGCCACCAGCAGGGACAGGGACATCTACGAGCAGTACTTC. Translated: CATSRDRDIYEQYF.

This chain links TRBV5-1 with TRBJ2-3; 12 nucleotides align to TRBD1. CDR1 is SGHRS, CDR2 YFSETQ, per germline. The CDR3 is 16 amino acids. V lost 4 bases, J lost 2 bases, and 5 bases stayed unmatched. CDR3 sequence: CASSGTGGGYTDTQYF. The DNA of the CDR3 is TGCGCCAGCAGCGGGACAGGGGGCGGCTACACAGATACGCAGTATTTT.

This clone was detected only once. The rearrangement joins TRBV19 to TRBJ1-2; 8 bases are a match to TRBD1. The V segment lost 3 bases and the J segment 5 bases; nucleotides outside the gene matches: 5. This CDR3 is built from 14 residues. Germline CDR1 LNHDA, CDR2 SQIVND (reference sequence). The CDR3 protein is CASSILDREYGYTF. The CDR3 DNA reads TGTGCCAGTAGTATCCTGGACAGGGAGTATGGCTACACCTTC.

CDR3 region: CASSLGSGQETQYF. The CDR3 region has the DNA TGTGCCAGCAGCTTGGGTAGCGGGCAAGAGACCCAGTACTTC. The V and J genes are TRBV7-9 and TRBJ2-5, with 7 bases identical to TRBD2. The CDR3 spans 14 residues. Trimming removed 3 bases from V and 2 bases from J; junction bases left unmatched: 3. The germline V gene encodes CDR1 SEHNR and CDR2 FQNEAQ (reference sequence).

The J gene is TRBJ2-7, the V gene TRBV6-5; tentatively, D is TRBD2 (6 bases). Germline V lookup: CDR1 MNHEY, CDR2 SVGAGI. Trimming took 0 bases from V and 6 from J, leaving 18 bases between them. The CDR3 spans 16 residues. The CDR3 protein is CASSYSTGLRPFEQYF. The CDR3 nucleotides read TGTGCCAGCAGTTACTCCACGGGACTCCGGCCCTTCGAGCAGTACTTC.

The chain uses TRBV5-1 and TRBJ2-3, with 7 nucleotides matching TRBD1. CDR3 length: 15 residues. CDR1 is SGHRS and CDR2 is YFSETQ in the germline V gene. After removal of 4 bases from V and 2 bases from J, the junction contained 7 bases not matched to a gene. CDR3 DNA sequence: TGCGCCAGCAGCCCGGGACAGATCTTCACAGATACGCAGTATTTT. Translation gives CASSPGQIFTDTQYF.

This sequence joins TRBV28 and TRBJ2-2, with 9 bases lining up with TRBD2. J gave up 6 bases and V 3 bases, and 5 bases lay outside the gene matches. This CDR3 has 15 amino acids. From germline, CDR1 is MDHEN and CDR2 SYDVKM. CDR3 sequence (DNA): TGTGCCAGCAGTTTCTCTGCGGGAGGGGCCGGGGAGCTGTTTTTT. This gives the protein CASSFSAGGAGELFF.

J is TRBJ2-3 and V is TRBV11-3; no firm D call. This CDR3 region has 12 residues. Trimming shortened V by 4 bases and J by 6 bases, and 8 bases separated the two germline ends. Looked up from germline, CDR1 is SGHNT and CDR2 is YENEEA. DNA for the CDR3: TGTGCCAGCAGCTCCGAGTGGGATACGCAGTATTTT. This encodes CASSSEWDTQYF.

The chain recombines TRBV4-2 with TRBJ1-5; TRBD1 matches 9 bases. CDR1 and CDR2 from the germline V gene are LGHNA and YNFKEQ. V shed 2 bases and J 0 bases; nucleotides not matched to a gene: 14. This CDR3 contains 20 residues. The CDR3 is CASSQQSGTGTGYSNQPQHF. As DNA, the CDR3 is TGTGCCAGCAGCCAACAATCCGGGACAGGGACGGGGTATAGCAATCAGCCCCAGCATTTT.

This chain uses TRBV5-1 with TRBJ2-3, with D perhaps matching TRBD1 (5 bases). CDR1 SGHRS and CDR2 YFSETQ come from the germline V gene. The CDR3 length is 16 residues. Trimming cost V 0 bases and J 2 bases, with 13 bases left between them. Here the CDR3 reads CASSLEGRVYTDTQYF. The CDR3 region has the DNA TGCGCCAGCAGCTTGGAGGGCAGGGTTTACACAGATACGCAGTATTTT.

This clone was found a few times. The chain recombines TRBV6-4 with TRBJ2-5; D possibly corresponds to TRBD1 (7 bases). Per the germline V gene, CDR1 is MRHNA and CDR2 is SNTAGT. V lost 5 bases and J lost 4, with 20 bases in between. The CDR3 runs 16 residues. The CDR3 coding sequence is TGTGCCAGCAGTACCGGGGCGGCAGGGGGGCGAGAGACCCAGTACTTC. The encoded protein is CASSTGAAGGRETQYF.

V gene TRBV27 combines with J gene TRBJ2-1; 7 bases fit TRBD2. Germline V lookup: CDR1 MNHEY, CDR2 SMNVEV (reference sequence). The CDR3 spans 16 residues. J gave up 6 bases and V 7 bases, and 15 bases lay outside the gene matches. The CDR3 nucleotides read TGTGCCAGCACCCAATCCCCCGGGAGGAGAAGCAATGAGCAGTTCTTC. It codes for CASTQSPGRRSNEQFF.

The V and J genes are TRBV28 and TRBJ2-3, with 10 bases matching TRBD2. The germline V gene encodes CDR1 MDHEN and CDR2 SYDVKM. This CDR3 comprises 17 residues. The V gene end was trimmed by 6 bases and the J gene end by 0 bases; junction bases not matched to a gene: 9. CDR3 sequence: CASSLGTSAYSTDTQYF. Written as DNA, the CDR3 is TGTGCCAGCAGCTTGGGGACTAGCGCCTATAGCACAGATACGCAGTATTTT.